The 24 T cell receptor beta chains reported below all come from one sample, sequenced in a study of blood T cell repertoires in COVID-19. Here immunoSEQ multiplex PCR was the method, and the copy in TCRdb shows in-frame clones only, minus some. The sample holds about 60,000 clones, about 80% seen once. The sequenced sample consisted of peripheral blood. Receptors originate from a man aged 25 to 45 with COVID-19, enrolled during active disease.

This clone was observed a few times. The rearrangement joins TRBV5-4 to TRBJ1-3; D is perhaps TRBD1 (5 bases). V lost 4 bases and J lost 2, with 10 bases in between. Germline CDR1 and CDR2: SGHNT and YYREEE (reference sequence). The CDR3 covers 14 residues. The CDR3 region has the DNA TGTGCCAGCAGCCAAGGACATACTGGAAACACCATATATTTT. As protein: CASSQGHTGNTIYF.

The J gene is TRBJ2-3, the V gene TRBV7-2, with 10 positions matching TRBD2. The CDR3 is 16 residues long. The trim removed 4 bases at V and 3 bases at J, leaving 7 bases unmatched. CDR1 SGHTA and CDR2 FQGNSA come from the germline V gene. The CDR3 here is CASSSQRGGLTDTQYF. CDR3 nucleotides: TGTGCCAGCAGCTCTCAGCGGGGGGGCCTGACAGATACGCAGTATTTT.

This chain links TRBV12-5 with TRBJ2-3; 7 bases are shared with TRBD2. J was trimmed by 4 bases and V by 3 bases; bases with no gene match: 1. The CDR3 is 13 amino acids. Germline loops: CDR1 LGHNT, CDR2 FRNRAP. This chain's CDR3 is CASGFAGADTQYF. CDR3 nucleotide sequence: TGTGCTAGTGGTTTCGCGGGAGCAGATACGCAGTATTTT.

V is TRBV19 and J is TRBJ1-5; weak D call: TRBD1 (6 bases). The CDR3 consists of 13 residues. The germline gives CDR1 LNHDA, CDR2 SQIVND (reference sequence). V gave up 7 bases and J gave up 4 bases, with 11 bases separating them. This chain's CDR3 is CASTDSRNQPQHF. In DNA, the CDR3 is TGTGCCAGTACGGACAGTCGAAATCAGCCCCAGCATTTT.

The chain carries TRBV28 and TRBJ2-3; D unclear. The CDR3 runs to 15 residues. V lost 2 bases and J lost 0, with 9 bases in between. Germline CDR1 reads MDHEN; CDR2 reads SYDVKM. The CDR3 DNA reads as TGTGCCAGCAGTTTAAACTACCCAAGCACAGATACGCAGTATTTT. It encodes CASSLNYPSTDTQYF.

This chain joins TRBV10-3 and TRBJ1-2; a possible D gene is TRBD1 (5 bases). The V end lost 11 bases, the J end lost 0 bases, and 16 bases lay between the germline ends. Germline CDR1 and CDR2: ENHRY and SYGVKD. The CDR3 consists of 14 residues. Here the CDR3 DNA reads TGTGCCGTGACTAGACAGACTACTAACTATGGCTACACCTTC. Amino acid sequence: CAVTRQTTNYGYTF.

This clone was seen a few times. J is TRBJ2-1 and V is TRBV19; perhaps TRBD2 as D (5 bases). The V end was cut by 5 bases, the J end by 3 bases, with 8 bases between. Germline values: CDR1 LNHDA, CDR2 SQIVND (reference sequence). The CDR3 runs to 13 residues. The CDR3 spells CASSGLNYNEQFF. Here the CDR3 DNA reads TGTGCCAGTAGTGGACTGAACTACAATGAGCAGTTCTTC.

This clone was counted between two and nine times. The gene calls are TRBV4-1 and TRBJ1-6, with D hard to call. CDR1 is MGHRA and CDR2 is YSYEKL in the germline V gene. CDR3 length equals 13 residues. V shed 1 base and J shed 10 bases, with 8 bases lying between them. The DNA for the CDR3 is TGCGCCAGCAGCCAAGGTCTCCTATCACCCCTCCACTTT. Translated: CASSQGLLSPLHF.

V gene TRBV5-4 combines with J gene TRBJ2-1, with D perhaps matching TRBD1 (5 bases). The CDR3 consists of 14 residues. Germline CDR1 reads SGHNT; CDR2 reads YYREEE (reference sequence). Trimming cost V 1 base and J 4 bases, with 9 bases left between them. The CDR3 nucleotides are TGTGCCAGCAGCTTGCAGGGCCCATACAATGAGCAGTTCTTC. Encoded protein: CASSLQGPYNEQFF.

V gene TRBV28 combines with J gene TRBJ1-5, with a weak D call TRBD1 (5 bases). V lost 2 bases, J lost 0 bases, and 8 bases lay in between. Germline CDR1 reads MDHEN; CDR2 reads SYDVKM. The CDR3 consists of 15 residues. CDR3 sequence: CASSLTGYSNQPQHF. The CDR3 bases are TGTGCCAGCAGTTTAACAGGATATAGCAATCAGCCCCAGCATTTT. Full variable domain (remainder filled in from reference TRBV28 and TRBJ1-5): DVKVTQSSRYLVKRTGEKVFLECVQDMDHENMFWYRQDPGLGLRLIYFSYDVKMKEKGDIPEGYSVSREKKERFSLILESASTNQTSMYLCASSLTGYSNQPQHFGDGTRLSIL.

The V and J genes are TRBV7-2 and TRBJ2-7, with TRBD2 matching over 8 bases. J lost 3 bases, V lost 9 bases, and 4 bases had no gene match. Per the germline V gene, CDR1 is SGHTA and CDR2 is FQGNSA. The CDR3 loop spans 12 amino acids. The CDR3 nucleotides read TGTGCCAGTACCGGGGGGGGCTACGAGCAGTACTTC. As protein: CASTGGGYEQYF. Full variable domain (remainder filled in from reference TRBV7-2 and TRBJ2-7): GAGVSQSPSNKVTEKGKDVELRCDPISGHTALYWYRQSLGQGLEFLIYFQGNSAPDKSGLPSDRFSAERTGGSVSTLTIQRTQQEDSAVYLCASTGGGYEQYFGPGTRLTVT.

The rearrangement links TRBV9 to TRBJ1-3; 7 bases line up with TRBD1. The CDR3 is 17 residues long. V was pared by 0 bases and J by 4 bases, with 10 bases of the junction left unmatched. Germline CDR1 SGDLS, CDR2 YYNGEE. The CDR3 here is CASSVDSRQGTGNTIYF. In nucleotides, the CDR3 is TGTGCCAGCAGCGTAGACTCAAGACAGGGCACAGGAAACACCATATATTTT.

This clone was found a few times. This chain uses TRBV29-1 with TRBJ1-2, with a tentative D call TRBD1 (6 bases). Trimming left V 2 bases short and J 8 bases short, with 12 bases between. CDR1 is SQVTM, CDR2 ANQGSEA, per germline. The CDR3 extends over 12 amino acids. The CDR3 sequence: CSVELIQGGYTF. CDR3 DNA: TGCAGCGTTGAACTAATACAGGGAGGCTACACCTTC.

This rearrangement joins TRBV5-1 to TRBJ1-1; D might be TRBD1 (5 bases). There are 13 residues in the CDR3. V lost 3 bases, J lost 2 bases, and 8 bases lay in between. Germline V gives CDR1 SGHRS, CDR2 YFSETQ. CDR3 amino acids: CASSYDSNTEAFF. The CDR3 DNA sequence: TGCGCCAGCAGCTACGACAGTAACACTGAAGCTTTCTTT.

With regard to this clone: One end of the junction fails to match germline, which may point to a read error. The chain recombines TRBV28 with TRBJ2-7; D remains ambiguous. Germline-derived CDR1 and CDR2 are MDHEN and SYDVKM. There are 15 residues in the CDR3. The CDR3 DNA is TGTGCCAGCAGTTTCCGCCCGGGTACGACCTACGGGCAGTACTTC. This translates into CASSFRPGTTYGQYF.

J is TRBJ2-3 and V is TRBV5-6; D remains ambiguous. V was shortened by 0 bases and J by 0 bases, with 11 bases between the two germline ends. Germline V gene lookup returns CDR1 SGHDT and CDR2 YYEEEE. This CDR3 spans 16 amino acids. The CDR3 DNA reads as TGTGCCAGCAGCTTGGTGAGGCGCACTAGCACAGATACGCAGTATTTT. It specifies CASSLVRRTSTDTQYF.

This clone appeared a single time. The CDR3 protein is CASSSFGGRRTDTQYF. CDR3 DNA sequence: TGTGCCAGCAGCTCGTTTGGCGGGAGGCGCACAGATACGCAGTATTTT. V is TRBV7-3 and J is TRBJ2-3, with 8 bases matching TRBD2. Germline CDR1 is SGHTA and CDR2 is FQGTGA. This CDR3 has 16 residues. V was clipped by 4 bases and J by 1 base; unmatched bases: 7.

The rearrangement joins TRBV30 to TRBJ1-3, with 8 nucleotides matching TRBD1. This CDR3 has 14 amino acids. Germline lookup yields CDR1 GTSNPN and CDR2 SVGIG (reference sequence). J was trimmed by 2 bases and V by 5 bases; bases with no gene match: 5. CDR3 sequence (DNA): TGTGCCTGGGGGACAGGTTCCGCTGGAAACACCATATATTTT. Translation: CAWGTGSAGNTIYF.

V and J are TRBV19 and TRBJ2-1; 9 bases line up with TRBD2. V shed 9 bases, J shed 2 bases, and the junction held 2 bases outside the gene matches. This CDR3 spans 13 amino acids. CDR1 and CDR2 from the germline V gene are LNHDA and SQIVND (reference sequence). The CDR3 region is CASRTSAYNEQFF. CDR3 sequence (DNA): TGTGCCAGCCGGACTAGCGCCTACAATGAGCAGTTCTTC.

The chain has TRBV25-1 and TRBJ1-1; D remains ambiguous. Germline V gives CDR1 MGHDK, CDR2 SYGVNS. This CDR3 region has 12 residues. Trimming cost V 3 bases and J 9 bases, with 11 bases left between them. The CDR3 sequence is CASSDEASKAFF. CDR3 bases: TGTGCCAGCAGTGATGAGGCCTCAAAAGCTTTCTTT.

The chain links TRBV28 to TRBJ2-3; TRBD2 matches at 12 bases. Germline CDR1 MDHEN, CDR2 SYDVKM. The length of the CDR3 is 19 residues. After removal of 1 base from V and 1 base from J, the junction contained 9 bases not matched to a gene. The CDR3 DNA follows: TGTGCCAGCAGTTTATTAAGGCGGGCTAGCGGGAGGGGCACAGATACGCAGTATTTT. This sequence encodes CASSLLRRASGRGTDTQYF.

In its sample, this clone was seen once. The rearrangement links TRBV11-3 to TRBJ2-3; possibly TRBD1 for D (5 bases). The V gene lost 5 bases and the J gene lost 4 bases, with 13 bases spanning the gap. Germline V gives CDR1 SGHNT, CDR2 YENEEA. CDR3 length: 14 residues. The DNA of the CDR3 is TGTGCCAGCAGCCCCGCGGACACGGCAGATACGCAGTATTTT. Translated, it gives CASSPADTADTQYF. The whole variable domain, remainder taken from reference TRBV11-3 and TRBJ2-3, is EAGVVQSPRYKIIEKKQPVAFWCNPISGHNTLYWYLQNLGQGPELLIRYENEEAVDDSQLPKDRFSAERLKGVDSTLKIQPAELGDSAVYLCASSPADTADTQYFGPGTRLTVL.

The sample holds a few counts of this clone. The V call is TRBV14, the J call TRBJ1-1; D unclear. The CDR3 is made up of 15 amino acids. From germline, CDR1 is SGHDN and CDR2 FVKESK. V lost 1 base and J lost 1, with 10 bases in between. The CDR3 nucleotides read TGTGCCAGCAGCCAAGGCCCGGTGAGGAACACTGAAGCTTTCTTT. It codes for CASSQGPVRNTEAFF.

This clone is a singleton in its sample. The chain has TRBV4-1 and TRBJ2-7; 8 positions agree with TRBD1. The CDR3 totals 14 residues. Germline V gives CDR1 MGHRA, CDR2 YSYEKL. V lost 4 bases, J lost 1 base, and 3 bases stayed unmatched. The CDR3 is CASSLRDRSYEQYF. In DNA, the CDR3 is TGCGCCAGCAGCCTCCGGGACAGGTCCTACGAGCAGTACTTC.